The 20 T cell receptor beta chains below all came from one sample that was sequenced in a study of shared clonotypes between healthy human individuals (dated by TCRdb to the early 2020s). CD8 naive samples consisted of CD45RO-negative cells that were positively selected for CCR7, yielding a CD45RA+CCR7+ population without TemRA cells. Receptor libraries were prepared by the immunoSEQ multiplex PCR assay. The source is immuneACCESS, and TCRdb retained only in-frame sequences with V and J called. Part of the clones is not carried over; for the studies checked, unresolved V genes explain less than half of this, and the remainder is unexplained. The sample profile shows under 2,000,000 clones; about 95% of them were found once. Approximately 1.2% of the sample is held by the ten biggest clonotypes. The sample comprised naive CD8+ T cells sorted from blood. The label giving this sample's cell subset or site can be read as: CD45RA+CCR7+. The receptors derive from a man between 18 and 35 years old in good health.

The V and J genes are TRBV30 and TRBJ1-1; D uncertain. CDR1 is GTSNPN, CDR2 SVGIG, per germline (reference sequence). Deletions cut 6 bases from V and 3 bases from J, with 11 bases between. The CDR3 totals 12 residues. The CDR3 protein is CACLDFDTEAFF. The CDR3 DNA is TGTGCCTGTTTGGACTTTGACACTGAAGCTTTCTTT.

This clone showed up just a few times. The genes are TRBV6-1 and TRBJ1-5; 8 bases are shared with TRBD1. J gave up 4 bases and V 10 bases, and 6 bases lay outside the gene matches. The CDR3 extends over 13 amino acids. The germline V gene encodes CDR1 MNHNS and CDR2 SASEGT. The CDR3 loop reads CATIQGGNQPQHF. The CDR3 bases are TGTGCCACAATACAGGGGGGGAATCAGCCCCAGCATTTT.

The rearrangement links TRBV19 to TRBJ2-1; TRBD1 matches at 9 bases. Losses at the gene ends were 3 bases for V and 6 bases for J; bases not matched to a gene: 3. CDR1 is LNHDA and CDR2 is SQIVND in the germline V gene (reference sequence). This CDR3 is built from 14 residues. The CDR3 DNA reads TGTGCCAGTAGTATGGGACAGGGAATCAATGAGCAGTTCTTC. Its protein is CASSMGQGINEQFF.

V and J are TRBV19 and TRBJ2-3, with D hard to call. There are 14 residues in the CDR3. Germline CDR1 LNHDA, CDR2 SQIVND (reference sequence). V gave up 3 bases and J gave up 4 bases, with 11 bases separating them. CDR3 coding DNA: TGTGCCAGTAGTATCCAAATTTGGGCAGATACGCAGTATTTT. Amino acid sequence: CASSIQIWADTQYF.

The chain employs TRBV7-9 and TRBJ2-2; D is possibly TRBD1 (6 bases). CDR3 length equals 14 residues. Germline V gives CDR1 SEHNR, CDR2 FQNEAQ (reference sequence). V was trimmed by 7 bases and J by 4 bases, leaving 13 bases between them. The CDR3 is CASTKGDVTGELFF. CDR3 DNA: TGTGCCAGCACGAAGGGGGACGTCACCGGGGAGCTGTTTTTT.

This rearrangement joins TRBV13 to TRBJ2-7; 7 positions agree with TRBD2. In germline, CDR1 is PRHDT, CDR2 FYEKMQ (reference sequence). Trimming removed 3 bases from V and 5 bases from J; junction bases left unmatched: 10. This CDR3 has 15 residues. The CDR3 nucleotides are TGTGCCAGCAGCTTCCGGGGCGGGAGTAGTGACGAGCAGTACTTC. This encodes CASSFRGGSSDEQYF.

The rearrangement joins TRBV27 to TRBJ2-7; no firm D call. The CDR3 contains 13 residues. Germline values: CDR1 MNHEY, CDR2 SMNVEV (reference sequence). V was clipped by 5 bases and J by 3 bases, with 11 bases between them. CDR3 bases: TGTGCCAGCAGTCCCTCCGGCCTCTACGAGCAGTACTTC. It translates to CASSPSGLYEQYF.

V gene TRBV6-5 combines with J gene TRBJ1-6; D ambiguous. V lost 7 bases and J lost 2, with 12 bases in between. This CDR3 has 15 residues. Germline loops: CDR1 MNHEY, CDR2 SVGAGI. The DNA for the CDR3 is TGTGCCAGCACCCAGTCCGACACCTATAATTCACCCCTCCACTTT. It is translated as CASTQSDTYNSPLHF.

The chain recombines TRBV30 with TRBJ2-5, with 7 nucleotides matching TRBD1. Germline CDR1 GTSNPN, CDR2 SVGIG (reference sequence). The CDR3 is made up of 12 amino acids. The V segment lost 8 bases and the J segment 7 bases; nucleotides outside the gene matches: 10. CDR3 nucleotide sequence: TGTGCCGGGGACAGTTTCTTTGGGACCCAGTACTTC. Amino acids: CAGDSFFGTQYF.

The chain has TRBV27 and TRBJ1-2, with unresolved D. Per the germline V gene, CDR1 is MNHEY and CDR2 is SMNVEV (reference sequence). Trimming took off 6 bases at V and 5 bases at J, with 10 bases between the two ends. This CDR3 has 12 amino acids. The CDR3 DNA reads TGTGCCAGCAGGGCGCGAGGTTATGGCTACACCTTC. This encodes CASRARGYGYTF.

CDR3 sequence (DNA): TGCGCCAGCAGTGAGGCCCGGACCCCGACGGATACGCAGTATTTT. It yields the protein CASSEARTPTDTQYF. This chain uses TRBV10-1 with TRBJ2-3; D gene unclear. CDR3 length: 15 amino acids. Deletions cut 2 bases from V and 6 bases from J, with 15 bases between. The germline V gene has CDR1 WNHNN and CDR2 SYGVQD (reference sequence).

The J gene is TRBJ2-1, the V gene TRBV30; D remains unclear. This CDR3 is built from 10 residues. Trimming took 7 bases from V and 7 from J, leaving 8 bases between them. Germline V CDR1 and CDR2: GTSNPN, SVGIG (reference sequence). The CDR3 coding sequence is TGTGCCTCCTTCGGGAATGAGCAGTTCTTC. Its protein product is CASFGNEQFF.

The rearrangement joins TRBV9 to TRBJ2-7; D is uncertain. Germline V gives CDR1 SGDLS, CDR2 YYNGEE. The CDR3 totals 15 residues. Trimming took off 0 bases at V and 3 bases at J, with 13 bases between the two ends. CDR3 in amino acids: CASSVGSGSFYEQYF. CDR3 in DNA: TGTGCCAGCAGCGTAGGATCCGGCTCGTTCTACGAGCAGTACTTC.

This clone was detected only once. The gene calls are TRBV6-1 and TRBJ2-5, with D maybe TRBD2 (5 bases). CDR1 is MNHNS and CDR2 is SASEGT in the germline V gene. V dropped 2 bases and J dropped 3 bases, with 10 bases sitting between them. CDR3 length: 14 residues. The CDR3 coding sequence is TGTGCCAGCAGTGAAACGGGATTTGAAGAGACCCAGTACTTC. It translates to CASSETGFEETQYF.

The J gene is TRBJ2-7, the V gene TRBV4-1, with 11 bases lining up with TRBD2. Trimming cost V 3 bases and J 4 bases; bases outside gene matches: 5. CDR1 MGHRA and CDR2 YSYEKL come from the germline V gene. There are 15 residues in the CDR3. The CDR3 region is CASSQSTSGGYEQYF. The CDR3 coding sequence is TGCGCCAGCAGCCAGTCTACTAGCGGGGGATACGAGCAGTACTTC.

The chain carries TRBV25-1 and TRBJ2-7; tentative D call: TRBD1 (5 bases). CDR3 size: 14 residues. Between the trimmed V and J ends, which lost 1 base and 2 bases, there was a span of 9 bases. CDR1 and CDR2 (germline): MGHDK, SYGVNS. CDR3: CASSEWVRAYEQYF. DNA for the CDR3: TGTGCCAGCAGTGAATGGGTCAGGGCCTACGAGCAGTACTTC.

The chain has TRBV6-5 and TRBJ2-1; 9 bases line up with TRBD1. This CDR3 region has 14 residues. The J segment lost 1 base and the V segment lost 6 bases, leaving 1 base of the junction unmatched. Germline values: CDR1 MNHEY, CDR2 SVGAGI. The CDR3 region has the DNA TGTGCCAGCAGCGGGACAGGGTCCTACAATGAGCAGTTCTTC. This translates into CASSGTGSYNEQFF.

This clone was recorded only once. The chain links TRBV9 to TRBJ1-1; D is uncertain. Germline V gives CDR1 SGDLS, CDR2 YYNGEE. The CDR3 is 14 residues long. The V end lost 4 bases, the J end lost 3 bases, and 13 bases lay between the germline ends. Here the CDR3 DNA reads TGTGCCAGCAGCACGGGATCCGGGTACACTGAAGCTTTCTTT. Translation gives CASSTGSGYTEAFF.

The chain has TRBV6-1 and TRBJ2-3; 11 positions match TRBD2. Trimming at V came to 6 bases and at J to 0 bases, leaving 2 bases not matched to a gene. In germline, CDR1 is MNHNS, CDR2 SASEGT. This CDR3 has 15 residues. The CDR3 region is CASRRTSGSTDTQYF. The DNA of the CDR3 is TGTGCCAGCAGGAGGACTAGCGGGAGCACAGATACGCAGTATTTT.

This chain joins TRBV25-1 and TRBJ1-1, with D perhaps matching TRBD1 (5 bases). Germline lookup yields CDR1 MGHDK and CDR2 SYGVNS. V gave up 9 bases and J gave up 2 bases, with 16 bases separating them. The CDR3 totals 14 residues. In nucleotides, the CDR3 is TGTGCCAGTAAACGGGGGGGAGAAAACACTGAAGCTTTCTTT. This encodes CASKRGGENTEAFF.